This passage covers 30 T cell receptor beta chains from one sample sequenced in a study of T cells in Graves' hyperthyroidism and ophthalmopathy. Using RNA transcripts as the source, TCR beta CDR3 regions were amplified. Carried out on the TCR CDR3, a first-round RT-PCR used the HTBI primer set. TCRdb passed the multiplex PCR reads through MiXCR, listing each CDR3 protein once. The sample includes about 570,000 distinct CDR3 sequences, about 43% of them seen just once. The sample consisted of peripheral blood or thyroid tissue (not recorded which). The receptors stem from an adult woman with Graves' disease, either hyperthyroidism or ophthalmopathy (not recorded which).

This clonotype was detected many times. The chain carries TRBV20-1 and TRBJ2-7, with a possible D match to TRBD2 (5 bases). The germline V gene encodes CDR1 DFQATT and CDR2 SNEGSKA (reference sequence). V was clipped by 3 bases and J by 1 base, with 13 bases between them. The CDR3 covers 14 residues. The CDR3 nucleotides are TGCAGTGCTAGCCCCCCGAGGGTTTCCTACGAGCAGTACTTC. Its translation: CSASPPRVSYEQYF.

The J gene is TRBJ1-1, the V gene TRBV2, with D possibly matching TRBD1 (5 bases). The CDR3 covers 13 residues. Germline CDR1 SNHLY, CDR2 FYNNEI. Trimming shortened V by 6 bases and J by 3 bases, and 11 bases separated the two germline ends. The CDR3 reads CASRPGPYTEAFF. The CDR3 DNA sequence: TGTGCCAGCAGGCCGGGGCCCTACACTGAAGCTTTCTTT.

V usage is TRBV12-3 or TRBV12-4 and J usage is TRBJ1-1; no definite D call. CDR3 length: 15 amino acids. V was pared by 1 base and J by 5 bases, with 14 bases between. DNA for the CDR3: TGTGCCAGCAGTTTAGTACGGCACACGAGAACTGAAGCTTTCTTT. This gives the protein CASSLVRHTRTEAFF.

This clonotype was seen at least ten times. V usage is TRBV5-1 and J usage is TRBJ1-4, with TRBD1 matching over 7 bases. CDR1 is SGHRS, CDR2 YFSETQ, per germline. V lost 4 bases, J lost 6 bases, and 6 bases stayed unmatched. The CDR3 contains 14 residues. CDR3 DNA: TGCGCCAGCAGCGCAGAGGGGGCGGATGAAAAACTGTTTTTT. This codes for CASSAEGADEKLFF.

This clonotype was seen at least ten times. The J gene is TRBJ1-1, the V gene TRBV14, with TRBD1 identical over 10 bases. The CDR3 has 14 amino acids. V dropped 7 bases and J dropped 7; count of bases not matched to a gene: 9. CDR1 SGHDN and CDR2 FVKESK come from the germline V gene. In nucleotides, the CDR3 is TGTGCCAGCAACTTCGACAGGGGGCGCGATGAAGCTTTCTTT. As protein: CASNFDRGRDEAFF.

This clonotype was observed at least ten times. The chain is built from TRBV7-2 and TRBJ1-4, with TRBD1 identical over 10 bases. The V segment lost 5 bases and the J segment 8 bases; nucleotides outside the gene matches: 11. The V gene's germline CDR1 is SGHTA and CDR2 FQGNSA. The CDR3 totals 16 residues. The CDR3 DNA is TGTGCCAGCAGCCCAAATCAACCGGGACAGGGGGAAAAACTGTTTTTT. It yields the protein CASSPNQPGQGEKLFF.

There are many counts of this clonotype. The CDR3 loop reads CASIPGLRTTYEQYF. The DNA of the CDR3 is TGTGCCAGCATACCGGGACTTCGTACTACCTACGAGCAGTACTTC. This chain uses TRBV28 with TRBJ2-7; a possible D gene is TRBD2 (6 bases). Trimming left V 7 bases short and J 2 bases short, with 18 bases between. The germline gives CDR1 MDHEN, CDR2 SYDVKM. The CDR3 has 15 amino acids.

In its sample, this clonotype was seen many times. Its ends do not fully match the called genes, so a read error is possible. CDR3 loop: CASSLVLADEQYF. CDR3 coding DNA: TGTGCCAGCAGCTTAGTCCTAGCGGACGAGCAATACTTC. The chain has TRBV7-9 and TRBJ2-7; 7 bases are a match to TRBD2. Germline CDR1 is SEHNR and CDR2 is FQNEAQ (reference sequence). The CDR3 is 13 residues long.

The V gene is TRBV20-1, the J gene TRBJ2-5; D not resolved. The CDR3 covers 14 residues. Trimming removed 3 bases from V and 4 bases from J, with 15 bases in between. Germline V gene data show CDR1 as DFQATT and CDR2 as SNEGSKA (reference sequence). CDR3 coding DNA: TGCAGTGCTAGTCCCGCAAGGTCTGCAGAGACCCAGTACTTC. Translation: CSASPARSAETQYF.

This clonotype was counted many times. CDR3 region: CASKPPQHTEAFF. The CDR3 bases are TGTGCCAGTAAGCCCCCACAGCACACTGAAGCTTTCTTT. The gene calls are TRBV19 and TRBJ1-1; no firm D call. In germline, CDR1 is LNHDA, CDR2 SQIVND (reference sequence). The CDR3 sequence is 13 residues long. V was clipped by 7 bases and J by 3 bases, with 12 bases between them.

V and J are TRBV6-5 and TRBJ2-5, with D possibly TRBD2 on 5 matching bases. This CDR3 is 14 amino acids long. Germline V lookup: CDR1 MNHEY, CDR2 SVGAGI. Trimming shortened V by 5 bases and J by 3 bases, and 13 bases separated the two germline ends. CDR3 in DNA: TGTGCCAGCAGTCAAACCGGGAAGGAAGAGACCCAGTACTTC. It yields the protein CASSQTGKEETQYF.

The chain carries TRBV7-2 and TRBJ1-6, with a tentative D call TRBD1 (6 bases). The germline V gene has CDR1 SGHTA and CDR2 FQGNSA. The CDR3 runs to 14 residues. V shed 7 bases and J shed 8 bases, with 15 bases lying between them. The CDR3, as DNA: TGTGCCAGCACCCCGGACAGAAATTATTCACCCCTCCACTTT. Its translation is CASTPDRNYSPLHF. The full variable domain, completed using reference TRBV7-2 and TRBJ1-6, is GAGVSQSPSNKVTEKGKDVELRCDPISGHTALYWYRQSLGQGLEFLIYFQGNSAPDKSGLPSDRFSAERTGGSVSTLTIQRTQQEDSAVYLCASTPDRNYSPLHFGNGTRLTVT.

Details on this clonotype: The junction does not match germline at one end; this may be a read error. The chain is built from TRBV28 and TRBJ2-7, with 13 bases fitting TRBD2. CDR3 length equals 18 residues. CDR1 is MDHEN, CDR2 SYDVKM, per germline. The CDR3 sequence: CASSLLIPGTSGDYEQYF. In nucleotides, the CDR3 is TGTGCCAGCAGCTTATTAATCCCCGGGACTAGCGGGGACTACGAGCAGTACTTC.

This clonotype was seen only a few times. The chain is built from TRBV9 and TRBJ2-3; D is unresolved. The V end was cut by 2 bases, the J end by 5 bases, with 9 bases between. CDR3 size: 13 residues. CDR1 is SGDLS, CDR2 YYNGEE, per germline. CDR3 region: CASSVGTQDTQYF. For the CDR3, the DNA is TGTGCCAGCAGCGTGGGAACCCAAGATACGCAGTATTTT.

Ten or more counts support this clonotype. This rearrangement joins TRBV7-9 to TRBJ2-5, with D possibly TRBD2 on 5 matching bases. Germline values: CDR1 SEHNR, CDR2 FQNEAQ (reference sequence). The CDR3 loop spans 14 amino acids. Trimming took 6 bases from V and 0 from J, leaving 11 bases between them. The CDR3 nucleotides read TGTGCCAGCAGGGTTATGGGAGACCAAGAGACCCAGTACTTC. Its translation is CASRVMGDQETQYF.

This chain links TRBV20-1 with TRBJ2-7, with D perhaps assigned TRBD1 or TRBD2 (5 bases each). The CDR3 totals 14 residues. CDR1 DFQATT and CDR2 SNEGSKA come from the germline V gene (reference sequence). Trimming shortened V by 6 bases and J by 2 bases, and 17 bases separated the two germline ends. CDR3 sequence (DNA): TGCAGTGCCAGCAGAGGGACGGCTACCTACGAGCAGTACTTC. Translating gives CSASRGTATYEQYF.

At least ten counts were recorded for this clonotype. This rearrangement joins TRBV5-1 to TRBJ1-1; weak D call: TRBD1 (5 bases). CDR1 is SGHRS, CDR2 YFSETQ, per germline. V was trimmed by 3 bases and J by 4 bases, leaving 10 bases between them. This CDR3 region has 13 residues. CDR3 in DNA: TGCGCCAGCAGCTCCACGGGGACCACTGAAGCTTTCTTT. Protein sequence: CASSSTGTTEAFF.

About this clonotype: This may be a read error, as it is one base from a much larger clone. The genes are TRBV5-6 and TRBJ2-7; no clear D. CDR1 and CDR2 (germline): SGHDT, YYEEEE. Trimming removed 4 bases from V and 9 bases from J, with 17 bases in between. This CDR3 is built from 13 residues. The CDR3 spells CASSKDQPGGQYF. Here the CDR3 DNA reads TGTGCCAGCAGCAAGGACCAACCGGGCGGGCAGTACTTC. The variable domain in full, with the rest retrieved from reference TRBV5-6 and TRBJ2-7, is DAGVTQSPTHLIKTRGQQVTLRCSPKSGHDTVSWYQQALGQGPQFIFQYYEEEERQRGNFPDRFSGHQFPNYSSELNVNALLLGDSALYLCASSKDQPGGQYFGPGTRLTVT.

This chain uses TRBV5-1 with TRBJ1-5; 9 bases match TRBD1. V shed 4 bases and J 5 bases; nucleotides not matched to a gene: 13. Germline CDR1 is SGHRS and CDR2 is YFSETQ. The CDR3 has 17 residues. CDR3 sequence reads: CASSAGTGRYQDQPQHF. The CDR3 nucleotides read TGCGCCAGCAGCGCGGGGACAGGGAGGTATCAGGATCAGCCCCAGCATTTT.

This clonotype was observed at least ten times. This sequence joins TRBV20-1 and TRBJ2-6, with TRBD1 matching over 7 bases. J lost 0 bases, V lost 5 bases, and 13 bases had no gene match. CDR3 length equals 18 residues. The V gene's germline CDR1 is DFQATT and CDR2 SNEGSKA (reference sequence). This chain's CDR3 is CSAPRSRGPPSGANVLTF. In nucleotides, the CDR3 is TGCAGTGCTCCTCGAAGTAGGGGGCCCCCCTCTGGGGCCAACGTCCTGACTTTC.

V usage is TRBV6-4 and J usage is TRBJ1-2; possible D gene TRBD1, 5 bases. This CDR3 comprises 15 residues. The germline V and J ends were trimmed by 4 bases and 8 bases, with 20 bases remaining between them. The germline V gene encodes CDR1 MRHNA and CDR2 SNTAGT. The CDR3 loop is CASSGFPARVGGYTF. The CDR3 DNA follows: TGTGCCAGCAGTGGTTTCCCGGCCAGGGTTGGCGGCTACACCTTC.

This clonotype was counted ten times or more. This chain connects TRBV20-1 to TRBJ1-5, with a possible D match to TRBD1 (5 bases). CDR3 length: 11 amino acids. V was clipped by 6 bases and J by 15 bases, with 18 bases between them. The germline V gene encodes CDR1 DFQATT and CDR2 SNEGSKA (reference sequence). In DNA form, the CDR3 reads TGCAGTGCGATCGGGGACGACTTAGGGCATTTT. Encoded protein: CSAIGDDLGHF.

With respect to this clonotype: A much larger clone differs from this one at a single base, so this may be a read error. The rearrangement links TRBV6-1 to TRBJ1-5; maybe TRBD1 (5 bases). The V end was cut by 2 bases, the J end by 5 bases, with 16 bases between. The CDR3 loop spans 16 amino acids. The germline CDR1 and CDR2 sequences are MNHNS and SASEGT. The chain's CDR3 is CASSEQWAMGDQPQHF. The CDR3 coding sequence is TGTGCCAGCAGTGAACAGTGGGCCATGGGGGATCAGCCCCAGCATTTT.

The rearrangement uses TRBV9 and TRBJ1-2, with TRBD1 as a possible D gene (6 bases). Looked up from germline, CDR1 is SGDLS and CDR2 is YYNGEE. V lost 4 bases to trimming and J lost 7 bases, with 20 bases between them. The CDR3 is 15 residues long. CDR3: CASSSGTTGGGGYTF. The CDR3 nucleotides read TGTGCCAGCAGCTCCGGGACAACAGGCGGGGGTGGCTACACCTTC.

This clonotype was recorded only once. This chain links TRBV20-1 with TRBJ1-5; the D gene is possibly TRBD1 (5 bases). Germline loops: CDR1 DFQATT, CDR2 SNEGSKA (reference sequence). Trimming shortened V by 1 base and J by 0 bases, and 13 bases separated the two germline ends. CDR3 length equals 16 residues. The CDR3 here is CSARAGELNSNQPQHF. In DNA form, the CDR3 reads TGCAGTGCTAGAGCGGGGGAGCTTAATAGCAATCAGCCCCAGCATTTT.

This clonotype has at least ten counts. The DNA is left out, because the CDR3 cannot be placed on it with certainty; the CDR3 is given as TCRdb lists it. V is TRBV6-5 and J is TRBJ1-2. CDR1 and CDR2 from the germline V gene are MNHEY and SVGAGI. Termini included, the CDR3 measures 15 amino acids. The CDR3 loop is CASSTSVGFSDGYTF.

The CDR3 loop is CASSQDPVGQGAGEQYF. CDR3 DNA: TGTGCCAGCAGCCAAGATCCGGTGGGACAGGGGGCAGGCGAGCAGTACTTC. This chain uses TRBV3-1 with TRBJ2-7; 12 positions agree with TRBD1. This CDR3 has 17 amino acids. Germline CDR1 LGHDT, CDR2 YNNKEL (reference sequence). J lost 6 bases, V lost 0 bases, and 9 bases had no gene match.

The chain uses TRBV6-4 and TRBJ2-2; 8 positions agree with TRBD2. The ends lost 2 bases at V and 4 bases at J; junction bases unmatched: 3. CDR3 size: 15 residues. CDR1 MRHNA and CDR2 SNTAGT come from the germline V gene. For the CDR3, the DNA is TGTGCCAGCAGTGACGAGAGCGGGGGCACCGGGGAGCTGTTTTTT. Its protein product is CASSDESGGTGELFF.

This clonotype has a single count. V and J are TRBV24-1 and TRBJ1-5; 7 bases align to TRBD1. Germline-derived CDR1 and CDR2 are KGHDR and SFDVKD. The CDR3 spans 14 residues. Trimming cost V 5 bases and J 7 bases; bases outside gene matches: 7. The CDR3 coding sequence is TGTGCCACCAGTGGTGGGACAGTCCGACAGCCCCAGCATTTT. It translates to CATSGGTVRQPQHF.

The gene calls are TRBV7-2 and TRBJ2-2; TRBD2 agrees at 13 bases. This CDR3 is 17 amino acids long. CDR1 and CDR2 (germline): SGHTA, FQGNSA. The junction had 11 bases not matched to a gene; V was cut back by 5 bases and J by 8 bases. CDR3 sequence: CASSLIPGLAGSGELFF. The CDR3 coding sequence is TGTGCCAGCAGCCTAATCCCGGGACTAGCGGGAAGTGGGGAGCTGTTTTTT.